Each of the 27 T cell receptor beta chains below was sequenced from the same sample in a study of T cell responses to AZD1222 COVID-19 vaccine. The method was immunoSEQ multiplex PCR; TCRdb's version includes in-frame clones alone and lacks a portion of them. The sample has 90,000 to 140,000 clones; about four fifths are singletons. Sequenced here: peripheral blood, sampled on day 0 of AZD1222 vaccination. The receptors derive from an adult in good health.

The rearrangement uses TRBV19 and TRBJ1-2; tentatively, D is TRBD1 (6 bases). This CDR3 region has 16 residues. Germline CDR1 and CDR2: LNHDA and SQIVND (reference sequence). The V end lost 7 bases, the J end lost 4 bases, and 22 bases lay between the germline ends. CDR3 DNA: TGTGCCAGTACCAGGGGCGGGGGAAATTGGGTCTATGGCTACACCTTC. Amino acids: CASTRGGGNWVYGYTF. The full variable domain, its missing parts supplied by reference TRBV19 and TRBJ1-2, is DGGITQSPKYLFRKEGQNVTLSCEQNLNHDAMYWYRQDPGQGLRLIYYSQIVNDFQKGDIAEGYSVSREKKESFPLTVTSAQKNPTAFYLCASTRGGGNWVYGYTFGSGTRLTVV.

The chain links TRBV2 to TRBJ2-1, with TRBD1 matching over 8 bases. Trimming at V came to 6 bases and at J to 0 bases, leaving 4 bases not matched to a gene. In germline, CDR1 is SNHLY, CDR2 FYNNEI. The CDR3 contains 15 residues. In nucleotides, the CDR3 is TGTGCCAGCAGAGACAGGGGCAGCTCCTACAATGAGCAGTTCTTC. Amino acid sequence: CASRDRGSSYNEQFF. Filled out from reference TRBV2 and TRBJ2-1, the complete variable domain reads EPEVTQTPSHQVTQMGQEVILRCVPISNHLYFYWYRQILGQKVEFLVSFYNNEISEKSEIFDDQFSVERPDGSNFTLKIRSTKLEDSAMYFCASRDRGSSYNEQFFGPGTRLTVL.

J is TRBJ1-2 and V is TRBV28, with D possibly matching TRBD1 (5 bases). This CDR3 comprises 14 residues. V dropped 2 bases and J dropped 4 bases, with 11 bases sitting between them. Germline assignment: CDR1 MDHEN and CDR2 SYDVKM. CDR3 sequence: CASSLPRDAYGYTF. CDR3 DNA sequence: TGTGCCAGCAGTTTACCCCGGGACGCCTATGGCTACACCTTC.

The genes are TRBV9 and TRBJ2-5, with TRBD2 as a possible D gene (5 bases). The CDR3 totals 14 residues. The V gene's germline CDR1 is SGDLS and CDR2 YYNGEE. Trimming removed 6 bases at V and 1 base at J, with 13 bases between. The CDR3 DNA follows: TGTGCCAGCACCGCCTCCAGCGGCCAAGAGACCCAGTACTTC. Translating gives CASTASSGQETQYF.

The V call is TRBV29-1, the J call TRBJ1-4; TRBD1 agrees at 8 bases. With V trimmed by 5 bases and J by 7 bases, 9 bases remained unmatched. Germline V gene sequence: CDR1 SQVTM, CDR2 ANQGSEA. CDR3 length: 14 amino acids. In nucleotides, the CDR3 is TGCAGCGTTCACCCGGACAGGGATGGTGAAAAACTGTTTTTT. Its translation is CSVHPDRDGEKLFF. Drawing the rest from reference TRBV29-1 and TRBJ1-4, the complete variable domain is SAVISQKPSRDICQRGTSLTIQCQVDSQVTMMFWYRQQPGQSLTLIATANQGSEATYESGFVIDKFPISRPNLTFSTLTVSNMSPEDSSIYLCSVHPDRDGEKLFFGSGTQLSVL.

In this sample, this clone turned up a few times. The chain couples TRBV21-1 to TRBJ2-2; the table assigns TRBD1, which was not confirmed against the DNA. TRBV21-1 represents a pseudogene. The CDR3 is made up of 19 amino acids. CDR3 loop: CASSKEGFGPQTNTGELFF. The CDR3 coding sequence is TGTGCCAGCAGCAAAGAAGGATTTGGGCCTCAGACGAACACCGGGGAGCTGTTTTTT.

This clone was seen a few times. V gene TRBV5-1 combines with J gene TRBJ2-3, with D unclear. The CDR3 totals 14 residues. V was shortened by 0 bases and J by 2 bases, with 7 bases between the two germline ends. CDR1 is SGHRS and CDR2 is YFSETQ in the germline V gene. Written as DNA, the CDR3 is TGCGCCAGCAGCTTGGACAGAAACACAGATACGCAGTATTTT. This translates into CASSLDRNTDTQYF.

As DNA, the CDR3 is TGTGCCAGCAGCCCCACTAGGTCGAACACTGAAGCTTTCTTT. Protein: CASSPTRSNTEAFF. The chain has TRBV7-2 and TRBJ1-1; D gene unclear. Trimming cost V 5 bases and J 1 base, with 11 bases left between them. The V gene's germline CDR1 is SGHTA and CDR2 FQGNSA. The CDR3 loop spans 14 amino acids.

The chain is built from TRBV25-1 and TRBJ1-1; tentatively, D is TRBD1 (5 bases). The CDR3 totals 16 residues. V was cut by 3 bases and J by 6 bases, with 20 bases left in between. Germline values: CDR1 MGHDK, CDR2 SYGVNS. The CDR3 region has the DNA TGTGCCAGCAGTGATTGGAGCGGGGGGAGGAAGTCTGAAGCTTTCTTT. Protein: CASSDWSGGRKSEAFF.

This CDR3 reads CASSRGGHASTDTQYF. CDR3 in DNA: TGTGCCAGCAGCAGAGGAGGCCATGCTAGCACAGATACGCAGTATTTT. The genes are TRBV11-2 and TRBJ2-3; tentative D call: TRBD2 (5 bases). Germline CDR1 reads SGHAT; CDR2 reads FQNNGV. Trimming took 5 bases from V and 0 from J, leaving 15 bases between them. The CDR3 runs to 16 residues.

This clone showed up just a few times. The V call is TRBV10-3, the J call TRBJ1-1, with TRBD1 as a possible D gene (5 bases). The germline CDR1 and CDR2 sequences are ENHRY and SYGVKD. Trimming left V 0 bases short and J 7 bases short, with 12 bases between. CDR3 length: 14 amino acids. CDR3 residues: CAISESQDPGEAFF. CDR3 nucleotide sequence: TGTGCCATCAGTGAGTCACAGGACCCAGGTGAAGCTTTCTTT.

This clone was detected ten times or more. The chain couples TRBV5-1 to TRBJ1-3, with 7 bases that match TRBD1. J gave up 4 bases and V 4 bases, and 11 bases lay outside the gene matches. Germline assignment: CDR1 SGHRS and CDR2 YFSETQ. The CDR3 consists of 16 residues. CDR3 nucleotides: TGCGCCAGCAGCGGGGAGGGGACAGAGGCCGGAAACACCATATATTTT. Translated, it gives CASSGEGTEAGNTIYF.

The V call is TRBV11-2, the J call TRBJ2-1, with D unresolved. V lost 3 bases to trimming and J lost 3 bases, with 9 bases between them. The CDR3 totals 14 residues. In germline, CDR1 is SGHAT, CDR2 FQNNGV. CDR3 DNA sequence: TGTGCCAGCAGCTTTTTGACGAGCTACAATGAGCAGTTCTTC. Translated: CASSFLTSYNEQFF.

In its sample, this clone was seen once. The J gene is TRBJ1-5, the V gene TRBV14; D may be TRBD1 (5 bases). Trimming pared 6 bases from V and 3 bases from J, leaving 15 bases between. The CDR3 is made up of 15 amino acids. The germline CDR1 and CDR2 sequences are SGHDN and FVKESK. CDR3 sequence reads: CASSRVRQTNQPQHF. DNA of the CDR3: TGTGCCAGCAGTAGAGTCAGACAGACCAATCAGCCCCAGCATTTT. The whole variable domain, filled in from reference TRBV14 and TRBJ1-5, reads EAGVTQFPSHSVIEKGQTVTLRCDPISGHDNLYWYRRVMGKEIKFLLHFVKESKQDESGMPNNRFLAERTGGTYSTLKVQPAELEDSGVYFCASSRVRQTNQPQHFGDGTRLSIL.

This clone has more than one count but fewer than ten. The chain links TRBV30 to TRBJ1-6; tentative D call: TRBD1 (6 bases). The V and J ends lost 0 bases and 7 bases respectively, with 16 bases between them. The CDR3 totals 16 residues. Per the germline V gene, CDR1 is GTSNPN and CDR2 is SVGIG (reference sequence). The CDR3 reads CAWSVLLGQFNSPLHF. CDR3 nucleotides: TGTGCCTGGAGTGTACTTTTAGGACAGTTCAATTCACCCCTCCACTTT. Full variable domain (outside the CDR3, taken from reference TRBV30 and TRBJ1-6): SQTIHQWPATLVQPVGSPLSLECTVEGTSNPNLYWYRQAAGRGLQLLFYSVGIGQISSEVPQNLSASRPQDRQFILSSKKLLLSDSGFYLCAWSVLLGQFNSPLHFGNGTRLTVT.

The V and J genes are TRBV7-9 and TRBJ1-4; D possibly corresponds to TRBD1 (5 bases). Trimming removed 6 bases from V and 4 bases from J, with 18 bases in between. This CDR3 comprises 16 residues. CDR1 is SEHNR and CDR2 is FQNEAQ in the germline V gene (reference sequence). The CDR3 nucleotides read TGTGCCAGCAGATCCTCCGGGGGACTCTTTAATGAAAAACTGTTTTTT. Translated: CASRSSGGLFNEKLFF.

The chain is built from TRBV10-3 and TRBJ1-2; D may be TRBD1 (5 bases). The CDR3 runs to 12 residues. The V and J ends lost 7 bases and 7 bases respectively, with 13 bases between them. The V gene's germline CDR1 is ENHRY and CDR2 SYGVKD. The CDR3 protein is CAIMGTRRGYTF. Written as DNA, the CDR3 is TGTGCCATCATGGGGACCCGGCGTGGCTACACCTTC.

In its sample, this clone was seen a few times. The J gene is TRBJ2-2, the V gene TRBV27; D is perhaps TRBD1 (5 bases). Germline V gene sequence: CDR1 MNHEY, CDR2 SMNVEV (reference sequence). The CDR3 consists of 17 residues. V lost 2 bases and J lost 0, with 13 bases in between. This CDR3 reads CASSLRRTNSNTGELFF. CDR3 bases: TGTGCCAGCAGTTTAAGGCGGACAAACTCGAACACCGGGGAGCTGTTTTTT.

This sequence joins TRBV9 and TRBJ2-1; D unresolved. The germline CDR1 and CDR2 sequences are SGDLS and YYNGEE. The CDR3 runs to 15 residues. Trimming removed 2 bases at V and 0 bases at J, with 9 bases between. The CDR3 DNA sequence: TGTGCCAGCAGCGTGGGGTTCAGCTCCTACAATGAGCAGTTCTTC. Its protein product is CASSVGFSSYNEQFF.

The chain uses TRBV6-5 and TRBJ1-2; 7 bases match TRBD1. The length of the CDR3 is 13 residues. Germline V lookup: CDR1 MNHEY, CDR2 SVGAGI. V lost 7 bases to trimming and J lost 2 bases; unmatched junction nucleotides: 4. The CDR3 DNA reads TGTGCCAGCACTCCGGGACAGAACTATGGCTACACCTTC. It specifies CASTPGQNYGYTF.

The chain recombines TRBV4-1 with TRBJ2-7; TRBD2 aligns across 7 bases. In germline, CDR1 is MGHRA, CDR2 YSYEKL. Losses at the gene ends were 4 bases for V and 2 bases for J; bases not matched to a gene: 11. The length of the CDR3 is 16 residues. The CDR3 loop is CASSPNRGGIPYEQYF. CDR3 bases: TGCGCCAGCAGCCCGAATCGCGGGGGTATCCCCTACGAGCAGTACTTC.

This chain connects TRBV9 to TRBJ2-7; 12 bases map to TRBD1. J gave up 4 bases and V 2 bases, and 13 bases lay outside the gene matches. CDR3 length: 18 residues. CDR1 is SGDLS and CDR2 is YYNGEE in the germline V gene. The CDR3 DNA reads TGTGCCAGCAGCGTCGGGACAGGGGGCGCAAAGGACCCTTACGAGCAGTACTTC. Translation gives CASSVGTGGAKDPYEQYF.

The V call is TRBV6-5, the J call TRBJ2-3, with 8 bases identical to TRBD1. This CDR3 has 14 residues. The J segment lost 4 bases and the V segment lost 8 bases, leaving 8 bases of the junction unmatched. Germline CDR1 is MNHEY and CDR2 is SVGAGI. The CDR3 loop reads CASGRTGWADTQYF. CDR3 sequence (DNA): TGTGCCAGCGGTCGGACAGGGTGGGCAGATACGCAGTATTTT.

The chain links TRBV6-4 to TRBJ1-4; tentatively, D is TRBD1 (5 bases). CDR1 is MRHNA, CDR2 SNTAGT, per germline. The CDR3 loop spans 16 amino acids. V was shortened by 7 bases and J by 14 bases, with 29 bases between the two germline ends. CDR3: CASTLPRDVPDRRLFF. CDR3 sequence (DNA): TGTGCCAGCACTTTACCCCGGGACGTACCAGACAGACGTCTGTTTTTT.

V usage is TRBV15 and J usage is TRBJ2-2; a possible D gene is TRBD1 (6 bases). CDR1 and CDR2 (germline): LNHNV, YYDKDF (reference sequence). This CDR3 region has 15 residues. V was shortened by 1 base and J by 5 bases, with 11 bases between the two germline ends. The CDR3 nucleotides are TGTGCCACCAGCAGAGGGGGGACACCAACCGGGGAGCTGTTTTTT. Its protein product is CATSRGGTPTGELFF.

This clone was observed a handful of times. This chain links TRBV29-1 with TRBJ2-1; D unclear. The CDR3 totals 13 residues. Germline loops: CDR1 SQVTM, CDR2 ANQGSEA. The germline V and J ends were trimmed by 4 bases and 6 bases, with 13 bases remaining between them. CDR3 bases: TGCAGCGTTGTGGCCGTCTCAACCAATGAGCAGTTCTTC. Translation gives CSVVAVSTNEQFF.

This clone has just a few counts. The chain uses TRBV6-5 and TRBJ2-7; D might be TRBD1 or TRBD2, each matching 5 bases. This CDR3 is built from 14 residues. Germline CDR1 MNHEY, CDR2 SVGAGI. Trimming removed 4 bases at V and 0 bases at J, with 10 bases between. CDR3 in DNA: TGTGCCAGCAGTTCTGGGGACGTCTCCTACGAGCAGTACTTC. Residues: CASSSGDVSYEQYF.